This passage covers 18 T cell receptor beta chains from one sample sequenced in a study of OX40 agonist ivuxolimab in advanced cancers. Repertoires were generated with immunoSEQ multiplex PCR, while TCRdb's copy carries only in-frame clones and drops some. The profile shows tens of thousands of clones, approximately 90% of them singletons. Specimen: CD4+ or CD8+ T cells sorted from blood, collected in a trial of the OX40 agonist ivuxolimab. The receptors shown here come from an adult with an advanced solid tumor such as melanoma, head and neck, liver or kidney cancer.

The gene calls are TRBV9 and TRBJ2-1; 10 bases agree with TRBD2. Per the germline V gene, CDR1 is SGDLS and CDR2 is YYNGEE. This CDR3 is built from 17 residues. After removal of 0 bases from V and 9 bases from J, the junction contained 12 bases not matched to a gene. The DNA for the CDR3 is TGTGCCAGCAGCGTAGAGACCATAGCGGGAGGAATAGGTGAGCAGTTCTTC. This sequence encodes CASSVETIAGGIGEQFF. The full variable domain, with the rest looked up from reference TRBV9 and TRBJ2-1, is DSGVTQTPKHLITATGQRVTLRCSPRSGDLSVYWYQQSLDQGLQFLIQYYNGEERAKGNILERFSAQQFPDLHSELNLSSLELGDSALYFCASSVETIAGGIGEQFFGPGTRLTVL.

V and J are TRBV21-1 and TRBJ2-5; the table calls TRBD1, which could not be checked here. TRBV21-1 counts as a pseudogene. This CDR3 comprises 14 residues. The CDR3 region has the DNA TGTGCCAGCAGCATTCTGGACAGGACGGAGACCCAGTACTTC. It specifies CASSILDRTETQYF.

CDR3 DNA sequence: TGTGCCTCACAACAGGGTCTCGGCTATGGCTACACCTTC. Encoded protein: CASQQGLGYGYTF. V gene TRBV6-1 combines with J gene TRBJ1-2, with D maybe TRBD1 (6 bases). There are 13 residues in the CDR3. Trimming pared 11 bases from V and 4 bases from J, leaving 17 bases between. The germline V gene encodes CDR1 MNHNS and CDR2 SASEGT.

This chain joins TRBV7-9 and TRBJ2-1; no definite D call. Between the trimmed V and J ends, which lost 5 bases and 8 bases, there was a span of 7 bases. Germline CDR1 SEHNR, CDR2 FQNEAQ (reference sequence). The CDR3 spans 11 residues. In nucleotides, the CDR3 is TGTGCCAGCAGCCCACTCCATGAGCAGTTCTTC. Its protein is CASSPLHEQFF.

The chain links TRBV20-1 to TRBJ2-1; no definite D call. Germline V gives CDR1 DFQATT, CDR2 SNEGSKA (reference sequence). This CDR3 spans 11 amino acids. Deletions cut 1 base from V and 4 bases from J, with 2 bases between. The CDR3 region is CSARAYNEQFF. The CDR3, as DNA: TGCAGTGCTAGAGCTTACAATGAGCAGTTCTTC.

For the CDR3, the DNA is TGTGCCAGCAGCCTAGTTCTCACATCTCCTTCCCGCGAGCAGTACTTC. Residues: CASSLVLTSPSREQYF. V is TRBV11-2 and J is TRBJ2-7; D remains unclear. CDR3 size: 16 residues. Germline CDR1 reads SGHAT; CDR2 reads FQNNGV. V was shortened by 5 bases and J by 6 bases, with 23 bases between the two germline ends.

The V gene is TRBV5-1, the J gene TRBJ2-7; the D gene is possibly TRBD2 (5 bases). Trimming stripped 2 bases from V and 3 bases from J, with 12 bases between. Germline V gene sequence: CDR1 SGHRS, CDR2 YFSETQ. The CDR3 is 14 amino acids. Written as DNA, the CDR3 is TGCGCCAGCAGCTTTTCCCAGGAGGACTACGAGCAGTACTTC. Translated: CASSFSQEDYEQYF. Full variable domain (rest looked up from reference TRBV5-1 and TRBJ2-7): KAGVTQTPRYLIKTRGQQVTLSCSPISGHRSVSWYQQTPGQGLQFLFEYFSETQRNKGNFPGRFSGRQFSNSRSEMNVSTLELGDSALYLCASSFSQEDYEQYFGPGTRLTVT.

J is TRBJ1-4 and V is TRBV5-6; a weak D match, TRBD1 (5 bases). This CDR3 comprises 14 residues. Trimming removed 0 bases at V and 8 bases at J, with 11 bases between. The germline V gene has CDR1 SGHDT and CDR2 YYEEEE. CDR3 coding DNA: TGTGCCAGCAGCTTGGTAGTGGGGGGAGAAAAACTGTTTTTT. Residues: CASSLVVGGEKLFF.

J is TRBJ1-2 and V is TRBV6-5, with D perhaps matching TRBD1 (6 bases). Trimming cost V 3 bases and J 4 bases, with 9 bases left between them. The CDR3 has 13 amino acids. CDR1 MNHEY and CDR2 SVGAGI come from the germline V gene. The CDR3 sequence is CASSYQDSYGYTF. CDR3 in DNA: TGTGCCAGCAGTTATCAGGACAGCTATGGCTACACCTTC.

The chain employs TRBV6-1 and TRBJ1-2, with D tentatively TRBD1 (5 bases). The CDR3 runs to 13 residues. Germline V gives CDR1 MNHNS, CDR2 SASEGT. Between the trimmed V and J ends, which lost 1 base and 5 bases, there was a span of 8 bases. The DNA of the CDR3 is TGTGCCAGCAGTGAAGGGGAGGGGTATGGCTACACCTTC. Protein: CASSEGEGYGYTF.

The V call is TRBV21-1, the J call TRBJ2-7; TRBD2 was called by the table and not checked on the DNA. TRBV21-1 is described as a pseudogene. The CDR3 has 14 residues. Written as DNA, the CDR3 is TGTGCCAGCAGTCTGGGACTAGTTCCCTACGAGCAGTACTTC. Encoded protein: CASSLGLVPYEQYF.

The J gene is TRBJ2-5, the V gene TRBV29-1; unclear D gene. The end of the DNA fits TRBJ2-7 better, so the J call may be wrong. CDR1 and CDR2 (germline): SQVTM, ANQGSEA. This CDR3 contains 13 residues. In nucleotides, the CDR3 is TGCAGCCCCGAAGGGCTCAACGTCTACGAGCAGTACTTC. Encoded protein: CSPEGLNVYEQYF.

The chain carries TRBV9 and TRBJ2-1; D uncertain. V lost 0 bases and J lost 5, with 6 bases in between. Germline lookup yields CDR1 SGDLS and CDR2 YYNGEE. The CDR3 spans 13 residues. The chain's CDR3 is CASSVAGHNEQFF. DNA for the CDR3: TGTGCCAGCAGCGTAGCTGGACACAATGAGCAGTTCTTC.

The CDR3 coding sequence is TGTGCCAGCAGTTTATGGCACCGGGACGAGCAGTACTTC. Residues: CASSLWHRDEQYF. This chain joins TRBV27 and TRBJ2-7; D call uncertain. Germline V gene sequence: CDR1 MNHEY, CDR2 SMNVEV (reference sequence). This CDR3 is 13 amino acids long. Trimming pared 1 base from V and 5 bases from J, leaving 9 bases between.

The V and J genes are TRBV10-3 and TRBJ2-7; the match to TRBD2 covers 7 bases. J lost 4 bases, V lost 2 bases, and 11 bases had no gene match. The germline V gene encodes CDR1 ENHRY and CDR2 SYGVKD. CDR3 size: 16 residues. The CDR3 DNA is TGTGCCATCAGTGAGGGGGACCAGGGACTATCATACGAGCAGTACTTC. As protein: CAISEGDQGLSYEQYF.

V and J are TRBV5-1 and TRBJ1-1; the D is unclear. There are 13 residues in the CDR3. The germline CDR1 and CDR2 sequences are SGHRS and YFSETQ. Trimming stripped 0 bases from V and 4 bases from J, with 7 bases between. The CDR3, as DNA: TGCGCCAGCAGCTTGGTGGTAAGCACTGAAGCTTTCTTT. It encodes CASSLVVSTEAFF.

V is TRBV7-2 and J is TRBJ2-3; D gene uncertain. Germline V gene lookup returns CDR1 SGHTA and CDR2 FQGNSA. V lost 5 bases to trimming and J lost 0 bases, with 18 bases between them. CDR3 length: 17 amino acids. The CDR3 here is CASSQADSNPSTDTQYF. CDR3 in DNA: TGTGCCAGCAGCCAAGCCGACTCAAACCCTAGCACAGATACGCAGTATTTT.

The chain is built from TRBV14 and TRBJ2-7; D may match TRBD1 or TRBD2 (5 bases each). This CDR3 contains 14 residues. V was trimmed by 4 bases and J by 1 base, leaving 11 bases between them. Germline V gene data show CDR1 as SGHDN and CDR2 as FVKESK. The CDR3 is CASSPQGRSYEQYF. DNA of the CDR3: TGTGCCAGCAGCCCCCAGGGACGGTCCTACGAGCAGTACTTC.